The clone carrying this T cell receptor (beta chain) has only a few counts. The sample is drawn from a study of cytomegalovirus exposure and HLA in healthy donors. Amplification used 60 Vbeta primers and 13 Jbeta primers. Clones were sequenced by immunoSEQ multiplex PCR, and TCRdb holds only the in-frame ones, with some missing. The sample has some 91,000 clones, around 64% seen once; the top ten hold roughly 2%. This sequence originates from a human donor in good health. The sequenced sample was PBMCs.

Here the CDR3 DNA reads TGTGCCATCAGTAGGACATCCTACGAGCAGTACTTC. Protein: CAISRTSYEQYF. V and J are TRBV10-3 and TRBJ2-7; D possibly corresponds to TRBD1 (5 bases). Between the trimmed V and J ends, which lost 5 bases and 1 base, there was a span of 6 bases. The CDR3 is made up of 12 amino acids. CDR1 and CDR2 from the germline V gene are ENHRY and SYGVKD.